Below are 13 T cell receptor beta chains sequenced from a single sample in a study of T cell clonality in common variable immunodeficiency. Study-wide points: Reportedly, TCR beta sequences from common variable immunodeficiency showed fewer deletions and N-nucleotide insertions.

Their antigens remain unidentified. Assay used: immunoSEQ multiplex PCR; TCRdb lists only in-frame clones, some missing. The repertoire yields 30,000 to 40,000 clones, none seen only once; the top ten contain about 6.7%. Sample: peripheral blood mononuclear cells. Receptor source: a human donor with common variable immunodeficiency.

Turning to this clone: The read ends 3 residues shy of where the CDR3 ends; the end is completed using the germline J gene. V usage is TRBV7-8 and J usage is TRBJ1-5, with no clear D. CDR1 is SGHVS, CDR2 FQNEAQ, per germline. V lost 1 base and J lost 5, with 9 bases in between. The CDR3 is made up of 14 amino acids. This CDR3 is CASSLGVRDQPQHF. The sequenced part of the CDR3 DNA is TGTGCCAGCAGCTTAGGGGTTAGGGATCAGCCC.

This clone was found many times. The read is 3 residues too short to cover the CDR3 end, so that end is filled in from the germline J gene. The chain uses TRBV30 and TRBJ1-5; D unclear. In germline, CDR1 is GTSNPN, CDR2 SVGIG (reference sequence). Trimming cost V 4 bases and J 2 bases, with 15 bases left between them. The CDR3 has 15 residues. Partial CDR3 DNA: TGTGCCTGGACCCCTGCCCGCGGGGGCAATCAGCCC. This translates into CAWTPARGGNQP. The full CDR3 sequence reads CAWTPARGGNQPQHF.

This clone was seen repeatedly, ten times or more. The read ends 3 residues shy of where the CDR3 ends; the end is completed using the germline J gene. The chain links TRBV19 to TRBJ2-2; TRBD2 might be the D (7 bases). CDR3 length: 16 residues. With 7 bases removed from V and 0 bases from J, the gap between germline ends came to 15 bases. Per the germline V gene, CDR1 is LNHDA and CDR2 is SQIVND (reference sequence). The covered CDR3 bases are TGTGCCAGTACCTCTTGGGGGGGCACGAACACCGGGGAG. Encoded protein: CASTSWGGTNTGE. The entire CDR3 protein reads CASTSWGGTNTGELFF. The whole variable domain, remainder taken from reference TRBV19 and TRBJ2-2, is DGGITQSPKYLFRKEGQNVTLSCEQNLNHDAMYWYRQDPGQGLRLIYYSQIVNDFQKGDIAEGYSVSREKKESFPLTVTSAQKNPTAFYLCASTSWGGTNTGELFFGEGSRLTVL.

This chain's CDR3 is CASSLDSGGASDTQYF. The DNA read from the CDR3 is TGTGCCAGCAGTTTAGATAGCGGGGGGGCTTCAGATACG. The J gene is TRBJ2-3, the V gene TRBV2; 11 nucleotides match TRBD2. The read ends 3 residues early relative to the CDR3; the germline J gene fills the gap. The ends lost 5 bases at V and 4 bases at J; junction bases unmatched: 8. This CDR3 has 16 residues. The germline V gene has CDR1 SNHLY and CDR2 FYNNEI.

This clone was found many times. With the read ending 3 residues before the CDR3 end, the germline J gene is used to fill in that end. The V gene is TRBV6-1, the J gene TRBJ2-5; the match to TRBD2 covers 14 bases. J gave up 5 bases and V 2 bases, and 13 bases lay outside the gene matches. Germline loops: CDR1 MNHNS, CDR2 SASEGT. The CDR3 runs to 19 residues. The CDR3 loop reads CASSELVPGLAGAAETQYF. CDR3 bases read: TGTGCCAGCAGTGAACTCGTCCCGGGACTAGCGGGGGCGGCCGAGACC.

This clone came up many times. CDR3 DNA, as far as it was read: TGTGCCAGCAGCCAACTTCGCGGGGGGTACGTCAATGAG. This gives the protein CASSQLRGGYVNE. In full, the CDR3 reads CASSQLRGGYVNEQFF. This sequence joins TRBV14 and TRBJ2-1; 8 bases align to TRBD2. Read data end 3 residues before the CDR3 end; the end is taken from the germline J gene. J was trimmed by 6 bases and V by 2 bases; bases with no gene match: 9. CDR1 and CDR2 from the germline V gene are SGHDN and FVKESK. The CDR3 runs to 16 residues. The whole variable domain, remainder taken from reference TRBV14 and TRBJ2-1, is EAGVTQFPSHSVIEKGQTVTLRCDPISGHDNLYWYRRVMGKEIKFLLHFVKESKQDESGMPNNRFLAERTGGTYSTLKVQPAELEDSGVYFCASSQLRGGYVNEQFFGPGTRLTVL.

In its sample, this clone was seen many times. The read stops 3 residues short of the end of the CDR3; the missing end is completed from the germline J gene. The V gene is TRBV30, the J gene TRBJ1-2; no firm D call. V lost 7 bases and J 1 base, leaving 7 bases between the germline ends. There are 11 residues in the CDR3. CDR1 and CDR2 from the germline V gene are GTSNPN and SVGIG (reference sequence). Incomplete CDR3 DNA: TGTGCCTTCGGGGTTAACTATGGC. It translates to CAFGVNYG. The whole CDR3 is CAFGVNYGYTF.

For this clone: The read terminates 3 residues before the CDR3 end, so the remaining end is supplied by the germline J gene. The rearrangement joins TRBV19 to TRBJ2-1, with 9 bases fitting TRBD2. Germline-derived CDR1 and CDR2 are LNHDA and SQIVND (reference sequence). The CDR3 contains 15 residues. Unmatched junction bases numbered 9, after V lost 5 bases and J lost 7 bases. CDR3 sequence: CASSVTGAGGNEQFF. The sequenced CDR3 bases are TGTGCCAGTAGTGTCACAGGGGCGGGGGGGAATGAG.

The CDR3 loop reads CSASPGGETQYF. The DNA read from the CDR3 is TGCAGTGCTAGCCCAGGGGGGGAGACC. The chain recombines TRBV20-1 with TRBJ2-5, with D possibly matching TRBD1 (7 bases). With the read ending 3 residues before the CDR3 end, the germline J gene is used to fill in that end. The CDR3 contains 12 residues. Germline lookup yields CDR1 DFQATT and CDR2 SNEGSKA (reference sequence). V shed 3 bases and J shed 5 bases, with 10 bases lying between them.

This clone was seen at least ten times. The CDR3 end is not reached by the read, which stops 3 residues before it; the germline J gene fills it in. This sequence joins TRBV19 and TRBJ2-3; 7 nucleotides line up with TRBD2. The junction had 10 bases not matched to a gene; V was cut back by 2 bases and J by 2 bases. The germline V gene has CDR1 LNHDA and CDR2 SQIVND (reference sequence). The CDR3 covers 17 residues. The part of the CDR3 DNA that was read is TGTGCCAGTAGTATAAGCCCTTTGGGGGGGAACACAGATACG. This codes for CASSISPLGGNTDT. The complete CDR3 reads CASSISPLGGNTDTQYF. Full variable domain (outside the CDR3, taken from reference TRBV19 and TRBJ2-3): DGGITQSPKYLFRKEGQNVTLSCEQNLNHDAMYWYRQDPGQGLRLIYYSQIVNDFQKGDIAEGYSVSREKKESFPLTVTSAQKNPTAFYLCASSISPLGGNTDTQYFGPGTRLTVL.

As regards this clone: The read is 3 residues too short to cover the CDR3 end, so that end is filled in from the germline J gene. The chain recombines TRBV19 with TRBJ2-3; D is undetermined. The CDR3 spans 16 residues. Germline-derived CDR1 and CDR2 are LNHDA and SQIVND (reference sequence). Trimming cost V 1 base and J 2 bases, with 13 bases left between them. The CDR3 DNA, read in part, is TGTGCCAGTAGTATAGGTTCAGTGGCGGCCACAGATACG. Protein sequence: CASSIGSVAATDT. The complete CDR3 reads CASSIGSVAATDTQYF.

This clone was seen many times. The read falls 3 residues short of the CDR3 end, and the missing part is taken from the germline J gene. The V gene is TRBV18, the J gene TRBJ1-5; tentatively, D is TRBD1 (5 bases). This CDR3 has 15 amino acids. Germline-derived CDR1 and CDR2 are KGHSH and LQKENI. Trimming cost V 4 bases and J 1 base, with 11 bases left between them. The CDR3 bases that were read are TGTGCCAGCTCACGGCAGGAGGGGAGCAATCAGCCC. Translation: CASSRQEGSNQP. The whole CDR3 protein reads CASSRQEGSNQPQHF.

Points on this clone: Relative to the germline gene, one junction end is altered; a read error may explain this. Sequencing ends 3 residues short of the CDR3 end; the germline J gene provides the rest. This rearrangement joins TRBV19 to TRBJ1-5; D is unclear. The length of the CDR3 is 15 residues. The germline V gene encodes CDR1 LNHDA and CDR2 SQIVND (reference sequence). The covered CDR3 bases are TGTGCCAGTAGTAAAAGATCCCTTGGCAAGCAGCCC. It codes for CASSKRSLGKQP. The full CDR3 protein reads CASSKRSLGKQPQHF. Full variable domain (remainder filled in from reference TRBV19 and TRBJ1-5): DGGITQSPKYLFRKEGQNVTLSCEQNLNHDAMYWYRQDPGQGLRLIYYSQIVNDFQKGDIAEGYSVSREKKESFPLTVTSAQKNPTAFYLCASSKRSLGKQPQHFGDGTRLSIL.